This TCR beta chain derives from a study of T cell changes during pregnancy in multiple sclerosis. The method was immunoSEQ multiplex PCR; TCRdb's version includes in-frame clones alone and lacks a portion of them. Of about 87,000 clones listed, over 85% are singletons. The germline V gene has CDR1 SQVTM and CDR2 ANQGSEA. The length of the CDR3 is 15 residues. Trimming took 6 bases from V and 3 from J; bases not matched to a gene: 12. The sequence was obtained from a female donor in good health, enrolled as a control in a pregnancy study. The sample consisted of peripheral blood, taken in the third trimester of pregnancy. This chain uses TRBV29-1 with TRBJ2-3; the match to TRBD1 covers 7 bases. The CDR3 DNA is TGCAGCGTCCTACTTCAGACAGGGAGAACAGATACGCAGTATTTT. Translated, it gives CSVLLQTGRTDTQYF.